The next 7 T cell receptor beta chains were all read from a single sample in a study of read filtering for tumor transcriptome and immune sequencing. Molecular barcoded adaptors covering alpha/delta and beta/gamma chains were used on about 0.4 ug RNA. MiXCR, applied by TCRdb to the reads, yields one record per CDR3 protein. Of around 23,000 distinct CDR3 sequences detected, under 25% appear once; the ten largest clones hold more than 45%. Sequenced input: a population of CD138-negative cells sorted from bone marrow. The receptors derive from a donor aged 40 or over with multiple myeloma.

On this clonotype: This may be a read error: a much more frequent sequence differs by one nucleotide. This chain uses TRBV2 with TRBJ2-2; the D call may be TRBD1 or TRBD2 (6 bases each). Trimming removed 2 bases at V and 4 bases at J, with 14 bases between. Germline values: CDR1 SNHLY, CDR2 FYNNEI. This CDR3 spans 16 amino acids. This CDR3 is CASSESWGAATGELFF. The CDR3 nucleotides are TGTGCCAGCAGTGAAAGCTGGGGGGCAGCCACCGGGGAGCTGTTTTTT.

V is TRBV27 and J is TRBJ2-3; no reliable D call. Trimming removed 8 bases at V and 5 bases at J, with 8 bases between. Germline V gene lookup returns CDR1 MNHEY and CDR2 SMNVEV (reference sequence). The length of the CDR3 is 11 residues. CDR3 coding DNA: TGTGCCAGCCACCAGCAAGATACGCAGTATTTT. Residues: CASHQQDTQYF.

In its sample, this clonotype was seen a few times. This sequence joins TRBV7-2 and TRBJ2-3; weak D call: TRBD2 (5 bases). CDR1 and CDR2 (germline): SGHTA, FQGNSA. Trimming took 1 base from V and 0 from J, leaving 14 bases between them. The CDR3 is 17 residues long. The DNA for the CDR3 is TGTGCCAGCAGCTTAGATGCCCTAGCCCGAAGCACAGATACGCAGTATTTT. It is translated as CASSLDALARSTDTQYF.

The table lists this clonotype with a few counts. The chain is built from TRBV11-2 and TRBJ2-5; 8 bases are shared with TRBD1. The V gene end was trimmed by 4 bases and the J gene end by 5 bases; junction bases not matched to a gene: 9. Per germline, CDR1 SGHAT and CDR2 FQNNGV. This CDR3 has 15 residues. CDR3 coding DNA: TGTGCCAGCAGCTATGGGGACAGGAACGTGGAGACCCAGTACTTC. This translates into CASSYGDRNVETQYF.

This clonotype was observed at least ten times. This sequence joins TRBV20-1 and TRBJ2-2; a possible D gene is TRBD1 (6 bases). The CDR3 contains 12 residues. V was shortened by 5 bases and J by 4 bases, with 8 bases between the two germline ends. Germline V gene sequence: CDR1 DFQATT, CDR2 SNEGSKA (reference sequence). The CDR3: CSAAQGTGELFF. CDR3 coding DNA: TGCAGTGCTGCACAGGGCACCGGGGAGCTGTTTTTT.

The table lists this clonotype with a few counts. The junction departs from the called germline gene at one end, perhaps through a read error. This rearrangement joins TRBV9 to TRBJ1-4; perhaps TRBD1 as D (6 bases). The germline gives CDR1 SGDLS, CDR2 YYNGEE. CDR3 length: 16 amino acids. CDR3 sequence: CASSPSVQGLGEKLSF. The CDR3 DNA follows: TGTGCCAGCAGCCCGAGCGTTCAGGGGTTAGGCGAAAAACTGTCTTTT. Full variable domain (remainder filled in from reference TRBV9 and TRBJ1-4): DSGVTQTPKHLITATGQRVTLRCSPRSGDLSVYWYQQSLDQGLQFLIQYYNGEERAKGNILERFSAQQFPDLHSELNLSSLELGDSALYFCASSPSVQGLGEKLSFGSGTQLSVL.

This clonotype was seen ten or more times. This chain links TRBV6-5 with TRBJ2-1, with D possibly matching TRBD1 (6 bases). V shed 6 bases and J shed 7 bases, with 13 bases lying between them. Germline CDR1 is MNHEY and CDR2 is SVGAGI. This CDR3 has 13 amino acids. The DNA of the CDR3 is TGTGCCAGCAGAACAGGGTTGGGGAATGAGCAGTTCTTC. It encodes CASRTGLGNEQFF.